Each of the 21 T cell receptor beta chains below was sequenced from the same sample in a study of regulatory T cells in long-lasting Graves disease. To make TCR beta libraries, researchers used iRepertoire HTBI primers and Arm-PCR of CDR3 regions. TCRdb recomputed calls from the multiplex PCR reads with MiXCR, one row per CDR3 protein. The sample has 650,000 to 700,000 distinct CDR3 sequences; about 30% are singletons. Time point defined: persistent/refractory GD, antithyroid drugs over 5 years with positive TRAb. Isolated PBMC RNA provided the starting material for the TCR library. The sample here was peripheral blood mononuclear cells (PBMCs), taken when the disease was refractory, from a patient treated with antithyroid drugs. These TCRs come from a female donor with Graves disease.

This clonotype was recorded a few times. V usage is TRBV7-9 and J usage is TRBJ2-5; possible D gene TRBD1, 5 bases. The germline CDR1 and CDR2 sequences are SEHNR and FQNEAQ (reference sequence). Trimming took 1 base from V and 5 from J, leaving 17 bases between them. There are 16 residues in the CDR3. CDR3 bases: TGTGCCAGCAGCTTAGTGGGCGGAACTAACAGGGAGACCCAGTACTTC. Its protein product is CASSLVGGTNRETQYF.

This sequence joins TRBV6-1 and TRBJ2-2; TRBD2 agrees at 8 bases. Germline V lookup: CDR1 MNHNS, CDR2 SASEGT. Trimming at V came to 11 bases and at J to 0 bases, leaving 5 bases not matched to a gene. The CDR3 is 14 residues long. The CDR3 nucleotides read TGTGCCGGTACGGGACTAGCGAACACCGGGGAGCTGTTTTTT. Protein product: CAGTGLANTGELFF.

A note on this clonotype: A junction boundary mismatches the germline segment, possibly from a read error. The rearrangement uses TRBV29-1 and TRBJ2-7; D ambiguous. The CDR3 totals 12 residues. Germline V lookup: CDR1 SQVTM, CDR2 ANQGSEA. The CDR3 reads CGVVTASYEQYF. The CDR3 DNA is TGCGGCGTTGTCACAGCCTCCTACGAGCAGTACTTC.

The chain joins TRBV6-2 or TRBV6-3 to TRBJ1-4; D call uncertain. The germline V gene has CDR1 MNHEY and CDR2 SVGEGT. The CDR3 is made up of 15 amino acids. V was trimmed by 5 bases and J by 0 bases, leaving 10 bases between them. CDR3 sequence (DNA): TGTGCCAGCAGTGTCCACAGTTCAACTAATGAAAAACTGTTTTTT. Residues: CASSVHSSTNEKLFF.

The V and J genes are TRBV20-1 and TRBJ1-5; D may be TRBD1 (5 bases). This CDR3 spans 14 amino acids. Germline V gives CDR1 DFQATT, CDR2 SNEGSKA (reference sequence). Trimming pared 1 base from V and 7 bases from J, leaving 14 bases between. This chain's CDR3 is CSARGGRVGQPQHF. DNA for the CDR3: TGCAGTGCTAGAGGGGGCAGGGTGGGGCAGCCCCAGCATTTT.

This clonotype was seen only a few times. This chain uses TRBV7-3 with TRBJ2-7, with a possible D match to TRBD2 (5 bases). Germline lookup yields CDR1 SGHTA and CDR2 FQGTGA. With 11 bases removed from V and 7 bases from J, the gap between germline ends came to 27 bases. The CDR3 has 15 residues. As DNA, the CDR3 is TGTGCCCCCTCCCCTTGTGGGCTAGCAGCAGGAGAGCAGTACTTC. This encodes CAPSPCGLAAGEQYF.

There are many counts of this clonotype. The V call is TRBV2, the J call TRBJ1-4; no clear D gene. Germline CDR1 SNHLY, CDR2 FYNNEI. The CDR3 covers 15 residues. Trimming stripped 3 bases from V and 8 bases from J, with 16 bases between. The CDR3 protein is CASSEVGVGSEKLFF. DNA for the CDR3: TGTGCCAGCAGTGAGGTCGGAGTGGGAAGCGAAAAACTGTTTTTT.

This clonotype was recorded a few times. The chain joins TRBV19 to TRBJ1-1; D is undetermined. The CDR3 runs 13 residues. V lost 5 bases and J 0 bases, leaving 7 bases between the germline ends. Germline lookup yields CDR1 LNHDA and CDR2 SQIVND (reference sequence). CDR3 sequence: CASSVNMNTEAFF. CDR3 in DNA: TGTGCCAGTAGTGTGAACATGAACACTGAAGCTTTCTTT. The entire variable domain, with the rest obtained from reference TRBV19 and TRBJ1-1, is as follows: DGGITQSPKYLFRKEGQNVTLSCEQNLNHDAMYWYRQDPGQGLRLIYYSQIVNDFQKGDIAEGYSVSREKKESFPLTVTSAQKNPTAFYLCASSVNMNTEAFFGQGTRLTVV.

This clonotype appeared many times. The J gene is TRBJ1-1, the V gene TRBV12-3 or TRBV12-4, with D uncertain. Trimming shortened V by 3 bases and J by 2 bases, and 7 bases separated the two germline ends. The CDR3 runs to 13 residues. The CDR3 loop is CASSFSLNTEAFF. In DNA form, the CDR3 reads TGTGCCAGCAGTTTCAGTTTAAACACTGAAGCTTTCTTT.

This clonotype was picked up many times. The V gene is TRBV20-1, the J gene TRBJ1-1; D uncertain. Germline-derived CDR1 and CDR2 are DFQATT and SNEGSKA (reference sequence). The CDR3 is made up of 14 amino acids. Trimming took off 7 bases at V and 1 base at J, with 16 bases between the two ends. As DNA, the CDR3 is TGCAGTGTGACCTTCCCCGGGCGGAACACTGAAGCTTTCTTT. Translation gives CSVTFPGRNTEAFF.

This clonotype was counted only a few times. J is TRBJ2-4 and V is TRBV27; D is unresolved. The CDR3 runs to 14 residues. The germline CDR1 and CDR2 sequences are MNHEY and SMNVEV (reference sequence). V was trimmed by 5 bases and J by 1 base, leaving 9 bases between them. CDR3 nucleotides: TGTGCCAGCAGTCCACCAGTCGCCAAAAACATTCAGTACTTC. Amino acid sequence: CASSPPVAKNIQYF.

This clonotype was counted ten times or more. The CDR3 loop reads CASSPGETGWGTEAFF. For the CDR3, the DNA is TGTGCCAGCAGTCCAGGAGAAACAGGGTGGGGCACTGAAGCTTTCTTT. This chain links TRBV12-3 or TRBV12-4 with TRBJ1-1; D perhaps matches TRBD1 (6 bases). This CDR3 comprises 16 residues. V lost 5 bases, J lost 4 bases, and 20 bases lay in between.

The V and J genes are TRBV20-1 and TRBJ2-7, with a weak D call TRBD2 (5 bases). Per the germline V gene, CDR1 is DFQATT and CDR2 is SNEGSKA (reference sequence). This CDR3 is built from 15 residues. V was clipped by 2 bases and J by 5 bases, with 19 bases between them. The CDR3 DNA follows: TGCAGTGCTAGATCCCTACCTAGCTCGGTCCACGAGCAGTACTTC. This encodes CSARSLPSSVHEQYF.

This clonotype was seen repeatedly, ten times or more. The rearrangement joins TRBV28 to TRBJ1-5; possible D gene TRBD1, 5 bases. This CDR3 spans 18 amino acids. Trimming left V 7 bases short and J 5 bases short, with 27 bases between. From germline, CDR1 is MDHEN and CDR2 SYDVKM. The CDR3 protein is CASTPLGQDTAGDQPQHF. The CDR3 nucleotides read TGTGCCAGCACCCCCTTGGGCCAAGACACGGCGGGGGATCAGCCCCAGCATTTT.

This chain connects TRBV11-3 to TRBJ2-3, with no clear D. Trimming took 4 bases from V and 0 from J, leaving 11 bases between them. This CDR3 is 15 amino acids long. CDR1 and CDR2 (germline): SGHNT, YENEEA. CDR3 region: CASSSRQVSTDTQYF. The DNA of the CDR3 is TGTGCCAGCAGCTCGAGGCAGGTTAGCACAGATACGCAGTATTTT.

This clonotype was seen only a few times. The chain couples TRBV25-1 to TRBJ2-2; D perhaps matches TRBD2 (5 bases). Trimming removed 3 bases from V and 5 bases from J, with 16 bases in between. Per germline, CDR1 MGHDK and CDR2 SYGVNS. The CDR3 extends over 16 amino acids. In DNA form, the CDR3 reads TGTGCCAGCAGTGACGGGTGGTCGACGGGGACCGGGGAGCTGTTTTTT. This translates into CASSDGWSTGTGELFF.

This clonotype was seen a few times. CDR3 sequence (DNA): TGTGCCAGCAGTCCCAGGGGTAACTACGAGCAGTACTTC. It encodes CASSPRGNYEQYF. V and J are TRBV28 and TRBJ2-7; tentative D call: TRBD1 (6 bases). The germline V gene encodes CDR1 MDHEN and CDR2 SYDVKM. This CDR3 has 13 amino acids. V dropped 5 bases and J dropped 3 bases, with 11 bases sitting between them.

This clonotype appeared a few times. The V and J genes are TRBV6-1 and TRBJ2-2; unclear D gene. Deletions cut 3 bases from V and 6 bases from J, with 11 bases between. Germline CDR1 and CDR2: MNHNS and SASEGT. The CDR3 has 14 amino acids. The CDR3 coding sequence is TGTGCCAGCAGTGACCCCCTGAGGCCCGGGGAGCTGTTTTTT. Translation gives CASSDPLRPGELFF.

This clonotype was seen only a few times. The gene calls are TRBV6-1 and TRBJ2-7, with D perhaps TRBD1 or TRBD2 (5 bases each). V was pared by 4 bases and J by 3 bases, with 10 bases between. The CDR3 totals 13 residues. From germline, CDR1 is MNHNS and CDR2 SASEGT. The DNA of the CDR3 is TGTGCCAGCAGTGGCCGGGGCCTCTACGAGCAGTACTTC. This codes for CASSGRGLYEQYF.

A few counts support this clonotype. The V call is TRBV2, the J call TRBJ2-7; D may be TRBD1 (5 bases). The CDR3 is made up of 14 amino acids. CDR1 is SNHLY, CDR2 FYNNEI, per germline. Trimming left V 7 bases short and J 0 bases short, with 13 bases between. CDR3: CASIKQESSYEQYF. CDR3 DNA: TGTGCCAGCATCAAACAGGAGAGCTCCTACGAGCAGTACTTC.

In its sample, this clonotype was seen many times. The CDR3 coding sequence is TGTGCCAGCAGTTCTCTCGCTGAAGTACGACAGACGTATGGCTACACCTTC. Its protein is CASSSLAEVRQTYGYTF. The chain combines TRBV6-2 or TRBV6-3 with TRBJ1-2; tentatively, D is TRBD1 (5 bases). V was shortened by 4 bases and J by 5 bases, with 23 bases between the two germline ends. The CDR3 runs 17 residues. CDR1 MNHEY and CDR2 SVGEGT come from the germline V gene.